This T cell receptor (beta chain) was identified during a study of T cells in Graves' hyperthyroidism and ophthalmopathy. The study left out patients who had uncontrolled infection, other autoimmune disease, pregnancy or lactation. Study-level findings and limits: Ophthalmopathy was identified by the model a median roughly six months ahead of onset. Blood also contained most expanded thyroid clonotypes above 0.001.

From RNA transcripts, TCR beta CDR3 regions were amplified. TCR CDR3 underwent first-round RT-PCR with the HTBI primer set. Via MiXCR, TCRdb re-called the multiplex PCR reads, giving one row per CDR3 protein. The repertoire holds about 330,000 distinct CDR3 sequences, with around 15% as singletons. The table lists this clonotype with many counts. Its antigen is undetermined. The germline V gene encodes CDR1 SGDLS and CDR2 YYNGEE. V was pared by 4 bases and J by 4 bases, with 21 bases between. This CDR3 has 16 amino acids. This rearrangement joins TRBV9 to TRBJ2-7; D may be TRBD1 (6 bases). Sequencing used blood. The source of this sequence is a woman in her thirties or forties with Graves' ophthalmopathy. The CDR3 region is CASSSSVGHSSYEQYF. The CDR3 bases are TGTGCCAGCAGCTCCTCAGTGGGACACTCGAGTTACGAGCAGTACTTC.